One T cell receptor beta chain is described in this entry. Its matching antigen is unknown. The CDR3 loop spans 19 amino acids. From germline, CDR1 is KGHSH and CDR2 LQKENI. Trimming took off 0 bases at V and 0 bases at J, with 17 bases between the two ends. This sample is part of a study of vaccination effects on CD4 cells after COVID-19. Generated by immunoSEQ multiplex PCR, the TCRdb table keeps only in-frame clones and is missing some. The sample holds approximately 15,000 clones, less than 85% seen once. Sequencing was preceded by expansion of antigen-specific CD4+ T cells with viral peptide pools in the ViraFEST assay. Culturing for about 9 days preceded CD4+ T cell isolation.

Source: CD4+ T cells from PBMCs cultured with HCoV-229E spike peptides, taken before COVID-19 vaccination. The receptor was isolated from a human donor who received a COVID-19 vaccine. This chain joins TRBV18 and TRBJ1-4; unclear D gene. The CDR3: CASSPPVRGRKTTNEKLFF. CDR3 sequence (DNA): TGTGCCAGCTCACCACCGGTCCGGGGTCGAAAAACAACTAATGAAAAACTGTTTTTT. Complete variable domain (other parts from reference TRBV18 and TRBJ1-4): NAGVMQNPRHLVRRRGQEARLRCSPMKGHSHVYWYRQLPEEGLKFMVYLQKENIIDESGMPKERFSAEFPKEGPSILRIQQVVRGDSAAYFCASSPPVRGRKTTNEKLFFGSGTQLSVL.